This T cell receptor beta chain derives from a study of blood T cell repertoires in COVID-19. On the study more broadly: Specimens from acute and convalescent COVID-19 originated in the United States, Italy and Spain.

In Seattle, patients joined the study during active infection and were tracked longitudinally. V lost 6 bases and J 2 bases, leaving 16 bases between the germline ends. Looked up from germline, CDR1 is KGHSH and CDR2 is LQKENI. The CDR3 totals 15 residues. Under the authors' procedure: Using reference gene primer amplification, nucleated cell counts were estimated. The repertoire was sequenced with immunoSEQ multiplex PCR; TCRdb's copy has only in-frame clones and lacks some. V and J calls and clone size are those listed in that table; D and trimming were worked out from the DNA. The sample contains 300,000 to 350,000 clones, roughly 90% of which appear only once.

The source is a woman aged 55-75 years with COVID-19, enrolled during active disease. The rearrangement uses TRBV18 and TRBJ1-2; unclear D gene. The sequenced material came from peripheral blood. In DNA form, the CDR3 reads TGTGCCAGCTCCCCTATGAGGGATTCAAACTATGGCTACACCTTC. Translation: CASSPMRDSNYGYTF. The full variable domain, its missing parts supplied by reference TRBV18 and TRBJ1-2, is NAGVMQNPRHLVRRRGQEARLRCSPMKGHSHVYWYRQLPEEGLKFMVYLQKENIIDESGMPKERFSAEFPKEGPSILRIQQVVRGDSAAYFCASSPMRDSNYGYTFGSGTRLTVV.